This T cell receptor beta chain was captured in a study of blood T cell repertoires in COVID-19. Original data processing: Reference gene primer amplification yielded estimated nucleated cell counts. The data were produced by immunoSEQ multiplex PCR, yet TCRdb's version contains in-frame clones alone and is incomplete. For V, J and clone size, that table is used; D and trimming come from the DNA. This sample has about 360,000 clones, with over 70% found just once. Germline CDR1 and CDR2: SEHNR and FQNEAQ (reference sequence). The V end was cut by 5 bases, the J end by 3 bases, with 14 bases between. The CDR3 is 15 amino acids.

The receptor was derived from a man aged 25-40 years with active or convalescent COVID-19. The sample consisted of peripheral blood. This chain uses TRBV7-9 with TRBJ2-1; D is ambiguous. CDR3 region: CASSTIRGSYNEQFF. CDR3 coding DNA: TGTGCCAGCAGCACCATCCGCGGAAGCTACAATGAGCAGTTCTTC.